A single T cell receptor beta chain is shown here with its context. Antigen unknown. These data come from a study of T cell responses to AZD1222 COVID-19 vaccine. The CDR3 loop spans 13 amino acids. Per germline, CDR1 SGHTA and CDR2 FQGTGA. V lost 5 bases to trimming and J lost 3 bases, with 10 bases between them. Produced via immunoSEQ multiplex PCR; TCRdb's table is partial and in-frame only. The table includes about 78,000 clones, roughly 90% detected once. Study-wide results and caveats: Compared with day 0, the breadth and depth of the Spike-specific TCR repertoire rose significantly after two doses of AZD1222.

This receptor was identified in an adult in good health. V is TRBV7-3 and J is TRBJ1-2; D is possibly TRBD1 (5 bases). Here the sequenced sample was peripheral blood, taken on day 0 of AZD1222 vaccination. DNA for the CDR3: TGTGCCAGCAGCCTGGGACCGGACTATGGCTACACCTTC. The encoded protein is CASSLGPDYGYTF.